The next 2 T cell receptor beta chains were all read from a single sample in a study of beta chain features in type 1 diabetes. Study-level results: Among patients with Type 1 diabetes, TCRB CDR3s were moderately but significantly shorter in every one of the four CD4+ subsets.

What these receptors recognize is not known. Sequencing targeted expressed TCRB transcripts, as all isolated RNA had been reverse transcribed. Clones were read by immunoSEQ multiplex PCR, and TCRdb kept only the in-frame ones, dropping some. The sample includes about 700,000 clones, around 15% seen only once; the top ten take approximately 0.02%. Sequencing was performed on naive CD4+ T cells from blood. These receptors were obtained from a man aged 18 to 35 with type 1 diabetes.

This clone was counted only a few times. Other DNA sequences within the sample encode an identical CDR3. This sequence joins TRBV18 and TRBJ2-3, with D possibly being TRBD2 (6 bases). V shed 0 bases and J shed 0 bases, with 7 bases lying between them. Germline CDR1 is KGHSH and CDR2 is LQKENI. The CDR3 totals 15 residues. The CDR3 DNA reads TGTGCCAGCTCACCACCGGGGACTAGCACAGATACGCAGTATTTT. Translation: CASSPPGTSTDTQYF.

In regard to this clone: The DNA is omitted, as the CDR3 cannot be located on it reliably, and the CDR3 follows TCRdb's listing. V and J are TRBV28 and TRBJ1-1; the table assigns TRBD1, which was not confirmed against the DNA. The CDR3 adds up to 14 amino acids, both ends counted. Germline V gene sequence: CDR1 MDHEN, CDR2 SYDVKM. The CDR3: CASSFFGQNTEAFF.